What follows are 23 T cell receptor beta chains derived from one specimen sequenced in a study of monozygotic twins with inflammatory bowel disease. TCRdb reprocessed the 5' RACE reads; each CDR3 protein has one entry and no DNA is given. This listing includes approximately 330,000 distinct CDR3 sequences. The sample comprised blood. Every receptor here comes from a human donor with ulcerative colitis or Crohn's disease, or a healthy co-twin of an affected twin (not recorded which).

The V and J genes are TRBV30 and TRBJ2-1. This CDR3 has 12 residues. Germline values: CDR1 GTSNPN, CDR2 SVGIG (reference sequence). The CDR3: CAWSSLANEQFF.

The chain recombines TRBV3-1 with TRBJ2-2; the D call of TRBD2 rests on TCRdb alone, since no DNA is present to check it. This CDR3 is 15 amino acids long. Germline lookup yields CDR1 LGHDT and CDR2 YNNKEL (reference sequence). The CDR3 region is CASSQPREKAGELFF.

V is TRBV4-1 and J is TRBJ2-2; TCRdb proposes TRBD2, but this gene call is untestable without DNA. This CDR3 has 21 residues. Looked up from germline, CDR1 is MGHRA and CDR2 is YSYEKL. CDR3 residues: CASSQEYGTSGRSPYTGELFF.

The J gene is TRBJ2-7, the V gene TRBV7-2; no DNA is available, so the TRBD1 call from TCRdb remains unchecked. The CDR3 extends over 14 amino acids. The germline V gene has CDR1 SGHTA and CDR2 FQGNSA. CDR3 region: CASSPRQGNHEQYF.

This rearrangement joins TRBV5-1 to TRBJ1-1; TCRdb's D call of TRBD1 is untestable without DNA. The CDR3 has 17 amino acids. Looked up from germline, CDR1 is SGHRS and CDR2 is YFSETQ. The CDR3 is CASSLGGTGDRGTEAFF.

This chain uses TRBV2 with TRBJ2-7. Germline loops: CDR1 SNHLY, CDR2 FYNNEI. There are 13 residues in the CDR3. CDR3 in amino acids: CASSDRASYEQYF.

J is TRBJ2-7 and V is TRBV3-1; the D gene TCRdb calls, TRBD1, cannot be checked with no DNA. CDR3 size: 15 residues. Germline V gene lookup returns CDR1 LGHDT and CDR2 YNNKEL (reference sequence). CDR3 loop: CASSQAEGGSYEQYF.

CDR3 loop: CASSLGQVYNEQFF. The chain employs TRBV5-1 and TRBJ2-1. This CDR3 contains 14 residues. The germline CDR1 and CDR2 sequences are SGHRS and YFSETQ.

The CDR3 here is CASSFQGMGTEAFF. The chain carries TRBV12-3 or TRBV12-4 and TRBJ1-1; TCRdb's assignment of TRBD1 cannot be checked, as there is no DNA. The CDR3 is made up of 14 amino acids.

This rearrangement joins TRBV7-9 to TRBJ2-2. The germline V gene has CDR1 SEHNR and CDR2 FQNEAQ (reference sequence). The CDR3 consists of 15 residues. The CDR3 region is CASSLGTVATGELFF. The full variable domain, its missing parts supplied by reference TRBV7-9 and TRBJ2-2, is DTGVSQNPRHKITKRGQNVTFRCDPISEHNRLYWYRQTLGQGPEFLTYFQNEAQLEKSRLLSDRFSAERPKGSFSTLEIQRTEQGDSAMYLCASSLGTVATGELFFGEGSRLTVL.

The chain carries TRBV20-1 and TRBJ1-5. This CDR3 contains 14 residues. CDR1 and CDR2 from the germline V gene are DFQATT and SNEGSKA (reference sequence). The chain's CDR3 is CSARRVNGNQPQHF.

This chain connects TRBV10-3 to TRBJ1-5. CDR1 is ENHRY and CDR2 is SYGVKD in the germline V gene. The CDR3 is made up of 16 amino acids. The CDR3 reads CAISEEGRTSNQPQHF.

J is TRBJ2-7 and V is TRBV5-1; TCRdb gives TRBD1 as the D gene, but with no DNA this cannot be confirmed. The CDR3 spans 15 residues. Germline-derived CDR1 and CDR2 are SGHRS and YFSETQ. This chain's CDR3 is CASKYTGQGPYEQYF.

The gene calls are TRBV5-1 and TRBJ2-7; TCRdb reports TRBD1, a call that lacks DNA to check it against. There are 12 residues in the CDR3. Germline values: CDR1 SGHRS, CDR2 YFSETQ. The CDR3 sequence is CASSLTGSEQYF.

The chain couples TRBV7-8 to TRBJ2-1. This CDR3 spans 14 amino acids. Germline V gene data show CDR1 as SGHVS and CDR2 as FQNEAQ. CDR3 sequence reads: CASSSENARGEQFF. The full variable domain, its missing parts supplied by reference TRBV7-8 and TRBJ2-1, is GAGVSQSPRYKVAKRGQDVALRCDPISGHVSLFWYQQALGQGPEFLTYFQNEAQLDKSGLPSDRFFAERPEGSVSTLKIQRTQQEDSAVYLCASSSENARGEQFFGPGTRLTVL.

The chain uses TRBV2 and TRBJ2-5; the TCRdb call, TRBD1, lacks DNA for checking. The germline CDR1 and CDR2 sequences are SNHLY and FYNNEI. The CDR3 has 13 amino acids. CDR3 sequence: CATSMNRGETQYF.

The gene calls are TRBV20-1 and TRBJ1-1; lacking DNA, the TRBD1 call made by TCRdb goes unchecked. Germline V gene data show CDR1 as DFQATT and CDR2 as SNEGSKA (reference sequence). CDR3 size: 13 residues. The CDR3 sequence: CSARVNRGTEAFF.

The chain uses TRBV12-3 or TRBV12-4 and TRBJ2-2. The CDR3 totals 14 residues. The CDR3 sequence is CASSLTSYGGELFF.

The chain carries TRBV4-3 and TRBJ1-1. The CDR3 spans 13 residues. Looked up from germline, CDR1 is LGHNA and CDR2 is YSLEER. CDR3 sequence reads: CASSINWDTEAFF.

The chain uses TRBV15 and TRBJ2-7. The germline CDR1 and CDR2 sequences are LNHNV and YYDKDF (reference sequence). This CDR3 has 14 amino acids. Here the CDR3 reads CATSPETVTYEQYF. The full variable domain, its missing parts supplied by reference TRBV15 and TRBJ2-7, is DAMVIQNPRYQVTQFGKPVTLSCSQTLNHNVMYWYQQKSSQAPKLLFHYYDKDFNNEADTPDNFQSRRPNTSFCFLDIRSPGLGDTAMYLCATSPETVTYEQYFGPGTRLTVT.

This chain connects TRBV7-2 to TRBJ2-1; TCRdb selects TRBD2, and the lack of DNA leaves this call unchecked. The germline gives CDR1 SGHTA, CDR2 FQGNSA. CDR3 size: 18 residues. The CDR3 sequence: CASSLGRGRDSSYNEQFF.

The chain combines TRBV10-3 with TRBJ2-1; as DNA is missing, the TRBD1 call by TCRdb cannot be tested. Looked up from germline, CDR1 is ENHRY and CDR2 is SYGVKD. The CDR3 runs 15 residues. CDR3 in amino acids: CAISAGQGTGNEQFF.

V usage is TRBV7-2 and J usage is TRBJ1-4; TCRdb picks TRBD1, but there is no DNA to check that call. CDR1 and CDR2 (germline): SGHTA, FQGNSA. CDR3 length equals 11 residues. CDR3: CASSQGLKLFF.